In this sample, the clone carrying this TCR beta chain turned up many times. As yet, its antigen is unknown. V dropped 0 bases and J dropped 4 bases, with 12 bases sitting between them. The CDR3 spans 16 residues. Looked up from germline, CDR1 is KGHSH and CDR2 is LQKENI. Template material for amplifying TCR beta CDR3 regions consisted of RNA transcripts. The HTBI primer set served for first-round RT-PCR of the TCR CDR3. TCRdb recomputed calls from the multiplex PCR reads with MiXCR, one row per CDR3 protein. The repertoire includes roughly 700,000 distinct CDR3 sequences, about 14% of them detected once, and 9.5% to 13% sits in the top ten. These data come from a study of T cells in Graves' hyperthyroidism and ophthalmopathy. Findings and limits, study-wide: Most expanded thyroid clonotypes above 0.001 recurred in blood.

Graves' hyperthyroidism without ophthalmopathy progression within 18 months was termed stable. This sequence was found in a young woman with Graves' hyperthyroidism. The material sequenced was blood. The chain links TRBV18 to TRBJ1-4; D is undetermined. The CDR3 is CASSPPESVVNEKLFF. CDR3 sequence (DNA): TGTGCCAGCTCACCACCGGAGTCAGTGGTTAATGAAAAACTGTTTTTT.